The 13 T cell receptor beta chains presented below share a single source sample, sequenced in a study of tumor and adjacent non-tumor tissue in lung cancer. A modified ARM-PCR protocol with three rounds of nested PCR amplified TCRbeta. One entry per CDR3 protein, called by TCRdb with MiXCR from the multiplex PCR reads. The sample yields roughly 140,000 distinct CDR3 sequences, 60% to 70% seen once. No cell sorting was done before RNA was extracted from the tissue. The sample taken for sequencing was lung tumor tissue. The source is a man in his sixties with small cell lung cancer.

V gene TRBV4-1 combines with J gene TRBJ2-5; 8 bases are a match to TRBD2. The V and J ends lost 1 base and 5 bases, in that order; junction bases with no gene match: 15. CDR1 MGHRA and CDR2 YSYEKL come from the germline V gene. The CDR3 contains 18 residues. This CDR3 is CASSQGTTGRATWETQYF. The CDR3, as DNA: TGCGCCAGCAGCCAAGGGACTACCGGGAGGGCCACCTGGGAGACCCAGTACTTC.

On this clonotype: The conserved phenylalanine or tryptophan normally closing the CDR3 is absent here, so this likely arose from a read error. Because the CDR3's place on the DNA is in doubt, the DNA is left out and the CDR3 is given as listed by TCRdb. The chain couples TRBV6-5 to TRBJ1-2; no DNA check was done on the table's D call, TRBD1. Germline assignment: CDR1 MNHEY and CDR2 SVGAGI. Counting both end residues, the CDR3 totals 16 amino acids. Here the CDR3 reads CASSIQTGAGNYGYIL.

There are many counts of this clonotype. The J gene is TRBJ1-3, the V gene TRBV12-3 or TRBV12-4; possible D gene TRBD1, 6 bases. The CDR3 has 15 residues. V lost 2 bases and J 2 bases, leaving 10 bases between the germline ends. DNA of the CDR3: TGTGCCAGCAGTTTAAGAGGGGGAACTGGAAACACCATATATTTT. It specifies CASSLRGGTGNTIYF.

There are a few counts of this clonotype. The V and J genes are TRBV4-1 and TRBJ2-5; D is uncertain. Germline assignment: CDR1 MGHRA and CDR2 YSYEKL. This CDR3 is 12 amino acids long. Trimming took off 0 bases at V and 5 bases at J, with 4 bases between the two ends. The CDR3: CASSQDRETQYF. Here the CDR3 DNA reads TGCGCCAGCAGCCAAGATCGGGAGACCCAGTACTTC.

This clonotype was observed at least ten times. DNA of the CDR3: TGCAGCGGTCGGGACGCCGGGGAGCTGTTTTTT. Its translation: CSGRDAGELFF. The chain links TRBV29-1 to TRBJ2-2, with D possibly being TRBD1 or TRBD2 (5 bases each). V lost 7 bases, J lost 6 bases, and 9 bases lay in between. The germline V gene has CDR1 SQVTM and CDR2 ANQGSEA. This CDR3 has 11 amino acids.

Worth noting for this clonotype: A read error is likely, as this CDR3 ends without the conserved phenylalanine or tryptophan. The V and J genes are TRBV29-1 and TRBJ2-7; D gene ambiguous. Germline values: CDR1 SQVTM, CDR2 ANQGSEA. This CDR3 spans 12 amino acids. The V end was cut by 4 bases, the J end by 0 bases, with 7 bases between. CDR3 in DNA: TGCAGCGTTGGGTGGGGCTCCTACGAGCAGTACATC. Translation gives CSVGWGSYEQYI.

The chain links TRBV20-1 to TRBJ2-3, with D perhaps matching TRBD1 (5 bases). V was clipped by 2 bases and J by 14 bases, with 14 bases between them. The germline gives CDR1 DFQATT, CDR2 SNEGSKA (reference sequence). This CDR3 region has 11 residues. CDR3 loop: CSARSRIGAYF. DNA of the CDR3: TGCAGTGCTAGATCGCGGATAGGGGCGTATTTT.

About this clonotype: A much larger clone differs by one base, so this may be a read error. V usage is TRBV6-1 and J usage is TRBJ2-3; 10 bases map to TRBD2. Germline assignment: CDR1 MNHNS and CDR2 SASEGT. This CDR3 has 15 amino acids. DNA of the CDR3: TGTGCCACCGGTCGTTACGGACTAGCGGATACCGGGCAGAATTTT. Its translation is CATGRYGLADTGQNF.

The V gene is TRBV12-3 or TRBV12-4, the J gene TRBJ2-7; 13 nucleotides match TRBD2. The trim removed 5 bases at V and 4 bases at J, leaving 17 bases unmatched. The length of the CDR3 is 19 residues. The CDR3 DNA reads TGTGCCAGCAGTCCCTCAGGGACTAGCGGGATGGCCAGTTTTTACGAGCAGTACTTC. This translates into CASSPSGTSGMASFYEQYF.

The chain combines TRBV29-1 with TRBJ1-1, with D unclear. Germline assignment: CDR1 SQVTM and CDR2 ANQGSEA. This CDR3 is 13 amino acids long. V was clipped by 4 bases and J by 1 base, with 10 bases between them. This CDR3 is CSVALIWNTEAFF. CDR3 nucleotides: TGCAGCGTTGCTCTCATCTGGAACACTGAAGCTTTCTTT.

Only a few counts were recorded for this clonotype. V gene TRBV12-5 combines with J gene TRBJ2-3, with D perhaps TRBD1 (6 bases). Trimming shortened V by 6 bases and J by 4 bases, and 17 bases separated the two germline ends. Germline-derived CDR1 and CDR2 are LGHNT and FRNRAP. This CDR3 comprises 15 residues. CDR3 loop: CASGKQGSLADTQYF. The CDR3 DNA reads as TGTGCTAGTGGCAAACAGGGCTCCTTGGCAGATACGCAGTATTTT.

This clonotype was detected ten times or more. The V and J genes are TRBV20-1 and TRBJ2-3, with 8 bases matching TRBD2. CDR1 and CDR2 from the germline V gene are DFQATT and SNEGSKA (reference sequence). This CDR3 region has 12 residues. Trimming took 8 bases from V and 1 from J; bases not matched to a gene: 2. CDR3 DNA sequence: TGCAGTACCGGGGGGGGCACAGATACGCAGTATTTT. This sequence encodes CSTGGGTDTQYF.

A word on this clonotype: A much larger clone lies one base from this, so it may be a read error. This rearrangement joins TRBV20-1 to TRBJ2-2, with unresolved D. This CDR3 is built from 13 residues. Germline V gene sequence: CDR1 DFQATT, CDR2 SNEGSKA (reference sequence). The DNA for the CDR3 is TGCAATGCTAGAGTGACGAACACCGGGGAGCTGTTTTTT. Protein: CNARVTNTGELFF.